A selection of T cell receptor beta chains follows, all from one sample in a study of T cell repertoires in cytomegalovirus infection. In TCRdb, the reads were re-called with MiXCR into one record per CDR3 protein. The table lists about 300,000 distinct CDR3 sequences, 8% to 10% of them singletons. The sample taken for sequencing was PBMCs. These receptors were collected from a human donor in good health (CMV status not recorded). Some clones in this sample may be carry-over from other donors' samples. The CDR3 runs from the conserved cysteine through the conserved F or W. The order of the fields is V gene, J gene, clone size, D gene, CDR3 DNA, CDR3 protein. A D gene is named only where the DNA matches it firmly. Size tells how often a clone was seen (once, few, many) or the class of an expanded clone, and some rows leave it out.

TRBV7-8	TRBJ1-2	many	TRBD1	TGTGCCAGCAGCTCCCCGGGACAGGGTGGATATGGCTACACCTTC	CASSSPGQGGYGYTF
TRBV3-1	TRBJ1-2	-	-	TGTGCCAGCAGCCAAGGGGGGGGCAGTAACTATGGCTACACCTTC	CASSQGGGSNYGYTF
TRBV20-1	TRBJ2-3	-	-	TGCAGTGCTAGCGTCCAGGATACGCAGTATTTT	CSASVQDTQYF
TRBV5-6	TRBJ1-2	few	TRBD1	TGTGCCAGCAGCTACGACAGGGGAAGCTATGGCTACACCTTC	CASSYDRGSYGYTF
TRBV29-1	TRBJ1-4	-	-	TGCAGCGTTGCTTCCCGGAATGAAAAACTGTTTTTT	CSVASRNEKLFF
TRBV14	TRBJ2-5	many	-	TGTGCCAGCAGCCAAGATATCCAGCCCCCCAACTTC	CASSQDIQPPNF
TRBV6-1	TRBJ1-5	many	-	TGTGCCAGCAGGAGATCAGACAGGATCAATCAGCCCCAGCATTTT	CASRRSDRINQPQHF
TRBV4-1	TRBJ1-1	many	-	TGCGCCAGCAGCAATGCAGGTATGAACACTGAAGCTTTCTTT	CASSNAGMNTEAFF
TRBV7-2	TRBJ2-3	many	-	TGTGCCAGCAGCTTAGGGGCGGGGCTTAGGACAGATACGCAGTATTTT	CASSLGAGLRTDTQYF
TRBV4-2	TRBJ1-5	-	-	TGTGCCAGCAGCCAAGGTTCAATATATAGCAATCAGCCCCAGCATTTT	CASSQGSIYSNQPQHF
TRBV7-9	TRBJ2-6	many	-	TGTGCCAGCAGTCTACAGGTGGGAGCTGGGGCCAACGTCCTGACTTTC	CASSLQVGAGANVLTF
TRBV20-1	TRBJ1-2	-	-	TGCAGTGCTATTAAGGATGGCTACACCTTC	CSAIKDGYTF
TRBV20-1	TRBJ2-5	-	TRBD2	TGCAGTGCCGCAGCGGGGAGGTTAAAGACCCAGTACTTC	CSAAAGRLKTQYF
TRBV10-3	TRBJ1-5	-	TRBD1	TGTGCCATCAGGGACAGGGTCAATCAGCCCCAGCATTTT	CAIRDRVNQPQHF
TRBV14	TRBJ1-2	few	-	TGTGCCAGCAGCCAATTAACTCTGAGGACTAACTATGGCTACACCTTC	CASSQLTLRTNYGYTF
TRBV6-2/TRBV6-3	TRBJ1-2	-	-	TGTGCCAGCAGTACTCCAGGGGATGGCTACACCTTC	CASSTPGDGYTF
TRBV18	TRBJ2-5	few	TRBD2	TGTGCCAGCTCACCACGGCCAGCGGGGAGCGAGACCCAGTACTTC	CASSPRPAGSETQYF
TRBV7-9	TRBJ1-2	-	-	TGTGCCAGCAGCTCAGGGACGGTCAATGGCTACACCTTC	CASSSGTVNGYTF
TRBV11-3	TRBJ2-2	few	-	TGTGCCAGCAGCCCTCGTAGTTTAAACACCGGGGAGCTGTTTTTT	CASSPRSLNTGELFF
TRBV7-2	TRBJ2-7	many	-	TGTGCCAGCAGCTTACATTCTTCCTACGAGCAGTACTTC	CASSLHSSYEQYF
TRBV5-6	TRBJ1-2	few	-	TGTGCCAGCAGCTTAGGGGGGGTGTTCGGTGGCTACACCTTC	CASSLGGVFGGYTF
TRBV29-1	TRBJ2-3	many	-	TGCAGCGTTAATAGCGGTTCTAGCACAGATACGCAGTATTTT	CSVNSGSSTDTQYF
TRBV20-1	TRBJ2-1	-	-	TGCAGTGCTAGAGATCTGGATCGCCTCGATGAGCAGTTCTTC	CSARDLDRLDEQFF
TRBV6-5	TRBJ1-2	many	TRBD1	TGTGCCAGCAGTTACCACCCGGGACAGCCAGCGTCTCACTATGGCTACACCTTC	CASSYHPGQPASHYGYTF
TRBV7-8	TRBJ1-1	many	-	TGTGCCAGCAGCTTACGGCCCCGGCCGAACACTGAAGCTTTCTTT	CASSLRPRPNTEAFF
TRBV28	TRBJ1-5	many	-	TGTGCCAGCAGTACCGGGACCGACGAATATAGCAATCAGCCCCAGCATTTT	CASSTGTDEYSNQPQHF
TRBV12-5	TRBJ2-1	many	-	TGTGCTAGTGGTTTGGTACTAGTGGGGGGGCCCCACGAGGAGCAGTTCTTC	CASGLVLVGGPHEEQFF
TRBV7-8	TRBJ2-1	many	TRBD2	TGTGCCAGCAGCTTAGTATCTTTTAAATTTGAACCCCGGCTAGCGGAAAACAATGAGCAGTTCTTC	CASSLVSFKFEPRLAENNEQFF
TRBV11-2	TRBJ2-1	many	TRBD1	TGTGCCAGCAGCCCTACGGACAGGGGGATGGAGTTCTTC	CASSPTDRGMEFF
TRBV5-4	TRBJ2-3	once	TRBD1	TGTGCCAGCAGCTTGAGTGGGACAGGGGGCGCAGATACGCAGTATTTT	CASSLSGTGGADTQYF
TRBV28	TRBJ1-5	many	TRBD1	TGTGCCACGGACAGGGGTAACAATCAGCCCCAGCATTTT	CATDRGNNQPQHF
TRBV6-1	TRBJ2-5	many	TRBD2	TGTGCCAGCAGTCCCCCGTGGGGCGGGGGGTCTCCGGAGACCCAGTACTTC	CASSPPWGGGSPETQYF
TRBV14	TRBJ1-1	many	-	TGTGCCAGCAGCCGGTACCTTGGGGACACTGAAGCTTTCTTT	CASSRYLGDTEAFF
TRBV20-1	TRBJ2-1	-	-	TGCAGTGCTAGAGGCCAAGACAGACCCTCCTACAATGAGCAGTTCTTC	CSARGQDRPSYNEQFF
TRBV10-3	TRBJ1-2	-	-	TGTGCCATCAGTGGGGAGGCCCTAGGCTACACCTTC	CAISGEALGYTF
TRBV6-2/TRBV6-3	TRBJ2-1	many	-	TGTGCCAGCAGCCCCAATAGGGGGGCCTCCTACAATGAGCAGTTCTTC	CASSPNRGASYNEQFF
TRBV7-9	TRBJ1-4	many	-	TGTGCCAGCAGCTTAGCGACAGGAGCAACTAATGAAAAACTGTTTTTT	CASSLATGATNEKLFF
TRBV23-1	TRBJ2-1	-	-	TGCGCCAGCAGTCAACCACGGTTGGGGAACCTACACAATGAGCAGTTCTTC	CASSQPRLGNLHNEQFF
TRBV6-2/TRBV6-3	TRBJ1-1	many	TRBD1	TGTGCCAGCACGGAGGACAGGGGGCTCGGGATTACTGAAGCTTTCTTT	CASTEDRGLGITEAFF
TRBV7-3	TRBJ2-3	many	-	TGTGCCAGCAGCTTTCCTAGCGCAAGCACAGATACGCAGTATTTT	CASSFPSASTDTQYF
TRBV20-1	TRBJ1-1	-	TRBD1	TGCAGTGCACCCAGGGGGATCTCGTTGAACACTGAAGCTTTCTTT	CSAPRGISLNTEAFF
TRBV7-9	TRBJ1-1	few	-	TGTGCCAGCAGCTTTGAAAGGAGAGCAGCTTTCTTT	CASSFERRAAFF
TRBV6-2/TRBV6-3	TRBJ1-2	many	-	TGTGCCAGCAGCGAGAAGGGATACTATGGCTACACCTTC	CASSEKGYYGYTF
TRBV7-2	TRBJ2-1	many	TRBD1	TGTGCCAGCAGCTTAGCCCCAAGGGACAGTTACAATGAGCAGTTCTTC	CASSLAPRDSYNEQFF
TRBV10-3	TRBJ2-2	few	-	TGTGCCATCAGAAGGGGCAGAGAGAACACCGGGGAGCTGTTTTTT	CAIRRGRENTGELFF
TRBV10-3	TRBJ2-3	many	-	TGTGCCATCAGTCGGGGTCCCACAGATACGCAGTATTTT	CAISRGPTDTQYF
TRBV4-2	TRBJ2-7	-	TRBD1	TGTGCCAGCAGCCCCGGACAGGGGGCTAGGTACGAGCAGTACTTC	CASSPGQGARYEQYF
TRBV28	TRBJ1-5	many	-	TGTGCCAGCAGCAGGGGCCAGCCCCAGCATTTT	CASSRGQPQHF
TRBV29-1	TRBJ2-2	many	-	TGCAGCGTTGATGACCCCCAGGGGACCGGGGAGCTGTTTTTT	CSVDDPQGTGELFF
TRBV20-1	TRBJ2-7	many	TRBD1	TGCAGTGCTAGTCGCCAGGGGGCTTACGAGCAGTACTTC	CSASRQGAYEQYF
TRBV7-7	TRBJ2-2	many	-	TGTGCTAGCAGCTCAAGGCTGACCGGGGAGCTGTTTTTT	CASSSRLTGELFF
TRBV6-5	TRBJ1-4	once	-	TGTGCCAGCAGTTACGACAGATCAAAACTGTTTTTT	CASSYDRSKLFF
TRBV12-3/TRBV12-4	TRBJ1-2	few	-	TGTGCCAGCAGTTGGGACGAGGCGGGCTACACCTTC	CASSWDEAGYTF
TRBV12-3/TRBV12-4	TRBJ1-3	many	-	TGTGCCAGCAGTTTCCGGGCAGGGCCAGGAAACACCATATATTTT	CASSFRAGPGNTIYF